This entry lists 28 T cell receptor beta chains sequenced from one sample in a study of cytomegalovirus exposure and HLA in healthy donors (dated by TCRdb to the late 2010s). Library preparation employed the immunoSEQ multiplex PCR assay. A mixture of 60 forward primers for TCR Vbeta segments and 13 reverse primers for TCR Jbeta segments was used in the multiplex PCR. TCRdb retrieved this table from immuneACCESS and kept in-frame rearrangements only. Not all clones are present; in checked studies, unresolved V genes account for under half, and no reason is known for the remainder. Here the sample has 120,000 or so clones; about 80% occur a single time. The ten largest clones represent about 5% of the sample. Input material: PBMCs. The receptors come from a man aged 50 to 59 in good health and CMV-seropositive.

The chain's CDR3 is CASSFMTNTEAFF. The CDR3 nucleotides are TGTGCCAGCAGTTTTATGACAAACACTGAAGCTTTCTTT. The V and J genes are TRBV6-5 and TRBJ1-1; D is ambiguous. Germline CDR1 and CDR2: MNHEY and SVGAGI. The CDR3 loop spans 13 amino acids. Trimming took off 4 bases at V and 2 bases at J, with 8 bases between the two ends.

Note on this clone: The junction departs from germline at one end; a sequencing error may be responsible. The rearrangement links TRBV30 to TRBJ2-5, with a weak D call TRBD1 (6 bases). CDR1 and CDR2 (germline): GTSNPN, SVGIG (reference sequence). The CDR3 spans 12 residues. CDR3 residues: CAWSTQGESQYF. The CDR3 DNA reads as TGTGCCTGGAGTACACAGGGAGAGAGCCAGTACTTC.

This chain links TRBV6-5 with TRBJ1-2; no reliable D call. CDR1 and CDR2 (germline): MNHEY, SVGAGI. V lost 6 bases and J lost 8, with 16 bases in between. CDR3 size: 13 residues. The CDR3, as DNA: TGTGCCAGCAGCTGGGGATACACGGGGGGCTACACCTTC. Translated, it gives CASSWGYTGGYTF.

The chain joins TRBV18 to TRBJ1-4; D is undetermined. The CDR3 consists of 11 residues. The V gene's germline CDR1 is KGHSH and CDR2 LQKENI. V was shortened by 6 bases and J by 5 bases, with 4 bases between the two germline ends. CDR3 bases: TGTGCCAGCTCGTCAAATGAAAAACTGTTTTTT. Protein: CASSSNEKLFF.

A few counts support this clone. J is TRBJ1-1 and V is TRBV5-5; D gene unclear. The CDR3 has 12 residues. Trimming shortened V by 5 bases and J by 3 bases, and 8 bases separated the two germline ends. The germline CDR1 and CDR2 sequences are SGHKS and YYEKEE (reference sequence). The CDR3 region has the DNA TGTGCCAGCAGTTACATCGACACTGAAGCTTTCTTT. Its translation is CASSYIDTEAFF.

This CDR3 reads CAWTMGLAGEIDEQFF. CDR3 bases: TGTGCCTGGACCATGGGACTAGCGGGAGAAATCGATGAGCAGTTCTTC. The chain recombines TRBV30 with TRBJ2-1; 14 bases agree with TRBD2. The CDR3 totals 16 residues. CDR1 is GTSNPN, CDR2 SVGIG, per germline (reference sequence). With V trimmed by 4 bases and J by 8 bases, 10 bases remained unmatched.

CDR3 bases: TGTGCCACTAAGGGATTCGGGACACAGAATCAGCCCCAGCATTTT. Translated, it gives CATKGFGTQNQPQHF. The gene calls are TRBV6-1 and TRBJ1-5; D is possibly TRBD1 (6 bases). This CDR3 has 15 residues. V lost 10 bases and J 4 bases, leaving 20 bases between the germline ends. Germline V gene lookup returns CDR1 MNHNS and CDR2 SASEGT.

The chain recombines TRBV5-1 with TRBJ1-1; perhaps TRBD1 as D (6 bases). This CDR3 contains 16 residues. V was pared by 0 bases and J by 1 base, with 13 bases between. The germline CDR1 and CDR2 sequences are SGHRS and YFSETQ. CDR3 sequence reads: CASSLGSGVRNTEAFF. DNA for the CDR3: TGCGCCAGCAGCTTGGGATCAGGGGTGAGGAACACTGAAGCTTTCTTT. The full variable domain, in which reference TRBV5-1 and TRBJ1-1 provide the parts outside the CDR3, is KAGVTQTPRYLIKTRGQQVTLSCSPISGHRSVSWYQQTPGQGLQFLFEYFSETQRNKGNFPGRFSGRQFSNSRSEMNVSTLELGDSALYLCASSLGSGVRNTEAFFGQGTRLTVV.

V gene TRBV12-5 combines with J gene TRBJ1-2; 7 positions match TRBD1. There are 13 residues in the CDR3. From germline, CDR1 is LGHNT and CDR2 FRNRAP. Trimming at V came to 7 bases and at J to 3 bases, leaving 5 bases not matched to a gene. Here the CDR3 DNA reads TGTGCTAGTGCTAAGGGGACAGACTATGGCTACACCTTC. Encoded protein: CASAKGTDYGYTF.

For the CDR3, the DNA is TGTGCCACCGCCTCCATGCGGGCGATAGGAAACACCATATATTTT. Translation gives CATASMRAIGNTIYF. The rearrangement links TRBV2 to TRBJ1-3; D not resolved. CDR3 length: 15 amino acids. Looked up from germline, CDR1 is SNHLY and CDR2 is FYNNEI. V lost 10 bases, J lost 4 bases, and 20 bases lay in between.

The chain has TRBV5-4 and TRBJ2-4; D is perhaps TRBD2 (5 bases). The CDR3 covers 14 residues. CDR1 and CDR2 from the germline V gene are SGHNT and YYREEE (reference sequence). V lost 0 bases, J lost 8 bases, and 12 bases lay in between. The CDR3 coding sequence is TGTGCCAGCAGCTTGGGGCGGGCCCGGGACATTCAGTACTTC. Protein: CASSLGRARDIQYF.

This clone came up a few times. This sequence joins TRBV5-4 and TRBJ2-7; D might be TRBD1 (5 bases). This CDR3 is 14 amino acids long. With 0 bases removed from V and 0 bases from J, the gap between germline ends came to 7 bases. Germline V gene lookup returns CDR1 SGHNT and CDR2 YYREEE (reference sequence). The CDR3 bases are TGTGCCAGCAGCTTGGGGACAAGCTCCTACGAGCAGTACTTC. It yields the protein CASSLGTSSYEQYF.

CDR3 coding DNA: TGTGCCAGCAGCTTAGGACAGGGAAGGGCCTACGAGCAGTACTTC. Its protein product is CASSLGQGRAYEQYF. This sequence joins TRBV7-6 and TRBJ2-7, with 7 positions matching TRBD1. Germline loops: CDR1 SGHVS, CDR2 FNYEAQ. The CDR3 is made up of 15 amino acids. The junction had 5 bases not matched to a gene; V was cut back by 1 base and J by 2 bases.

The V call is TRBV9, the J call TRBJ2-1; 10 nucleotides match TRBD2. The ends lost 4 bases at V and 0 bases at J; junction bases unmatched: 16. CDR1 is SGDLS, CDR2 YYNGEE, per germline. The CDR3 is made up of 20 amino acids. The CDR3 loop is CASSSRITTSGHSSYNEQFF. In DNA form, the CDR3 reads TGTGCCAGCAGCTCCCGAATTACGACTAGCGGGCATAGCTCCTACAATGAGCAGTTCTTC.

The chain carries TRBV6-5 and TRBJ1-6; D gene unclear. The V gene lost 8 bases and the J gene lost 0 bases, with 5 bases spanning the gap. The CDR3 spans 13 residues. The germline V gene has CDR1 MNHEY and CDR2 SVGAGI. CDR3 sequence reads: CASASSYNSPLHF. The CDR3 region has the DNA TGTGCCAGCGCTAGCTCCTATAATTCACCCCTCCACTTT.

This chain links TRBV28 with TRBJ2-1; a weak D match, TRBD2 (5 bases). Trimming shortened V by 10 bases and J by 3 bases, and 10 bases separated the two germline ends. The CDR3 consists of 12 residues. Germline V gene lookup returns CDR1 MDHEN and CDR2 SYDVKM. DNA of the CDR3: TGTGCCACCACGGGGTACTACAATGAGCAGTTCTTC. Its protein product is CATTGYYNEQFF. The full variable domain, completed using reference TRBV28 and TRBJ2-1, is DVKVTQSSRYLVKRTGEKVFLECVQDMDHENMFWYRQDPGLGLRLIYFSYDVKMKEKGDIPEGYSVSREKKERFSLILESASTNQTSMYLCATTGYYNEQFFGPGTRLTVL.

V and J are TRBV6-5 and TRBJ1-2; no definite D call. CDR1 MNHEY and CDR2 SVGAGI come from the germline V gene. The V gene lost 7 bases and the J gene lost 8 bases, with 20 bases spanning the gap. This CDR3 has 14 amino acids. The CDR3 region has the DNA TGTGCCAGCACTGATAGTCGACGGGATGGGGGCTACACCTTC. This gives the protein CASTDSRRDGGYTF.

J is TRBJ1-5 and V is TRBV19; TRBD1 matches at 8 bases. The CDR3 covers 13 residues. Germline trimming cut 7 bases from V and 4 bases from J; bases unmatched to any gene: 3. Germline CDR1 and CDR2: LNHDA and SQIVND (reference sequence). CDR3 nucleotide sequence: TGTGCCAGTACAAGGACAGGGAATCAGCCCCAGCATTTT. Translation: CASTRTGNQPQHF. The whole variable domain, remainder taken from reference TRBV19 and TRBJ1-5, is DGGITQSPKYLFRKEGQNVTLSCEQNLNHDAMYWYRQDPGQGLRLIYYSQIVNDFQKGDIAEGYSVSREKKESFPLTVTSAQKNPTAFYLCASTRTGNQPQHFGDGTRLSIL.

The CDR3 loop is CASSRLVGGNTEAFF. The CDR3 region has the DNA TGTGCCAGCAGCCGCCTAGTGGGGGGGAACACTGAAGCTTTCTTT. V and J are TRBV2 and TRBJ1-1, with D maybe TRBD1 (5 bases). Germline V gene lookup returns CDR1 SNHLY and CDR2 FYNNEI. The germline V and J ends were trimmed by 6 bases and 1 base, with 15 bases remaining between them. The CDR3 length is 15 residues.

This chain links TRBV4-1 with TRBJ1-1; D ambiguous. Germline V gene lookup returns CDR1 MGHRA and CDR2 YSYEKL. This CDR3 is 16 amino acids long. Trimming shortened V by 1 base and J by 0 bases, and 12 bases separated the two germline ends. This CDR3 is CASSQVSPGMNTEAFF. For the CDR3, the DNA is TGCGCCAGCAGCCAAGTCTCTCCGGGAATGAACACTGAAGCTTTCTTT.

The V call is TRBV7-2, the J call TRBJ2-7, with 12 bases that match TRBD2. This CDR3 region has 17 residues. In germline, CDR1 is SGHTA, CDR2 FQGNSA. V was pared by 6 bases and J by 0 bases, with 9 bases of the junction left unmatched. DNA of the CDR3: TGTGCCAGCAGTTCTCACTTACTAGCGGGGGGCTCCTACGAGCAGTACTTC. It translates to CASSSHLLAGGSYEQYF.

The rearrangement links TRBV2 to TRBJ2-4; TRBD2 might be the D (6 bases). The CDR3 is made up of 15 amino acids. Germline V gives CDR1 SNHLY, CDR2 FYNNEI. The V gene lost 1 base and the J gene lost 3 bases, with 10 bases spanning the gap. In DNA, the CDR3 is TGTGCCAGCAGTGAAGGCGGGGCTGGCAAAAACATTCAGTACTTC. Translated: CASSEGGAGKNIQYF.

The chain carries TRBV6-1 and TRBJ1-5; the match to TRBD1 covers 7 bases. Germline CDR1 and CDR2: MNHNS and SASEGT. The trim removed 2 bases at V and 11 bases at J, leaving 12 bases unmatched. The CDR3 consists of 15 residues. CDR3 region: CASSEMTGRQGTQHF. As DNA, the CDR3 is TGTGCCAGCAGTGAAATGACTGGGCGACAGGGAACCCAGCATTTT.

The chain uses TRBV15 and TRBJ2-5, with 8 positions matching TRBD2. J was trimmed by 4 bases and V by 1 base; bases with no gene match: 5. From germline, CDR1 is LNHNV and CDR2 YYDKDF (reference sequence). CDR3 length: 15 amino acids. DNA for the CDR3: TGTGCCACCAGCAGAGGGGCGGGGGGCGCAGAGACCCAGTACTTC. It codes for CATSRGAGGAETQYF. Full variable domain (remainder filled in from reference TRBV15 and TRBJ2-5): DAMVIQNPRYQVTQFGKPVTLSCSQTLNHNVMYWYQQKSSQAPKLLFHYYDKDFNNEADTPDNFQSRRPNTSFCFLDIRSPGLGDTAMYLCATSRGAGGAETQYFGPGTRLLVL.

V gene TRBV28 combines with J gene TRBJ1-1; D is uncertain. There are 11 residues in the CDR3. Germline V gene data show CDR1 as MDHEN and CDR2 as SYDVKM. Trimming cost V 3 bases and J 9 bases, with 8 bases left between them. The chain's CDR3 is CASSFGLQAFF. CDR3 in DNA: TGTGCCAGCAGTTTTGGGCTCCAAGCTTTCTTT.

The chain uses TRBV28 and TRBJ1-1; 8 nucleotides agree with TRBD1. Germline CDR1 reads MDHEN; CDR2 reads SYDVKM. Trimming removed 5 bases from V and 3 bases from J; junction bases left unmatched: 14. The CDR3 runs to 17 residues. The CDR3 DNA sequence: TGTGCCAGCAGTCCCAGGGTGGGACAGGAACGTTACACTGAAGCTTTCTTT. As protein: CASSPRVGQERYTEAFF.

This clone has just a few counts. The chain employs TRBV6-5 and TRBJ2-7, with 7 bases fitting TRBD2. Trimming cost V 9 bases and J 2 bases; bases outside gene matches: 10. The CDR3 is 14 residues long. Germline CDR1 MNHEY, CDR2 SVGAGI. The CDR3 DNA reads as TGTGCCAGTACTCCTAGCGGTAAGGCCTACGAGCAGTACTTC. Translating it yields CASTPSGKAYEQYF.

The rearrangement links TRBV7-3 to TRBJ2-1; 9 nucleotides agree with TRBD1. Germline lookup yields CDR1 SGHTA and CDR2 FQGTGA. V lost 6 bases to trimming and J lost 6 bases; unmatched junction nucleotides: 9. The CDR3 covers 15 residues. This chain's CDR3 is CASRTGTGRTNEQFF. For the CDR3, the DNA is TGTGCCAGCAGGACCGGGACAGGGAGGACCAATGAGCAGTTCTTC.